This T cell receptor beta chain was identified in a study of T cell repertoires in cytomegalovirus infection. Turning to the study itself: It was recently identified HLA-C-restricted and well-studied HLA-B-restricted CMV epitopes that the study used. From public TCR beta signatures came an indication of both CMV infection and matching HLA type. Points from the study as a whole: HLA-C-restricted CMV clonotypes gave the most frequent clonotype in two of eight donors. Carriers of CMV plus the relevant HLA were identified by cumulative public TCR beta family frequency.

TCRdb re-called the reads through MiXCR, storing one row per CDR3 protein. The sample contains about 770,000 distinct CDR3 sequences, almost 30% of which appear only once. The table lists this clonotype with many counts. Its specificity is unknown. The CDR3 sequence is 13 residues long. V was pared by 5 bases and J by 9 bases, with 8 bases of the junction left unmatched. Looked up from germline, CDR1 is SGHVS and CDR2 is FNYEAQ. The rearrangement joins TRBV7-6 to TRBJ2-3; 7 bases match TRBD2. This clonotype was obtained from a human donor in good health (CMV status not recorded). Some clones in this sample may be carry-over from other donors' samples. Here the sequenced sample was cultured CD8+ T cells from PBMCs, taken from culture after CMV antigen stimulation. The CDR3 spells CASSPPPGGTQYF. Written as DNA, the CDR3 is TGTGCCAGCAGCCCGCCCCCGGGGGGAACGCAGTATTTT.